The 14 T cell receptor beta chains in this list originate from one sample, sequenced in a study of cytomegalovirus exposure and HLA in healthy donors. 60 Vbeta and 13 Jbeta primers were used in PCR. TCRdb's table, derived via immunoSEQ multiplex PCR, lists solely in-frame clones and lacks some. The sample has some 110,000 clones, approximately 69% seen once; the top ten hold roughly 3.2%. The sequenced material came from PBMCs. These receptors came from a man in his thirties or forties in good health and CMV-seronegative.

The chain recombines TRBV6-1 with TRBJ1-1; 7 positions match TRBD1. Germline V gene sequence: CDR1 MNHNS, CDR2 SASEGT. This CDR3 has 13 amino acids. V gave up 3 bases and J gave up 5 bases; unmatched junction bases: 3. The CDR3 bases are TGTGCCAGCAGTGAGCGACAGGGTACTGAAGCTTTCTTT. Residues: CASSERQGTEAFF.

The CDR3 loop is CASTRAEGWVTEAFF. As DNA, the CDR3 is TGTGCCAGCACCAGAGCCGAGGGTTGGGTCACTGAAGCTTTCTTT. The chain employs TRBV28 and TRBJ1-1; D is unclear. Germline CDR1 MDHEN, CDR2 SYDVKM. CDR3 length: 15 residues. Trimming shortened V by 7 bases and J by 4 bases, and 19 bases separated the two germline ends.

This clone has more than one count but fewer than ten. The chain uses TRBV6-5 and TRBJ1-1; weak D call: TRBD1 (5 bases). Looked up from germline, CDR1 is MNHEY and CDR2 is SVGAGI. The CDR3 runs 15 residues. Trimming left V 8 bases short and J 1 base short, with 17 bases between. CDR3 region: CASEGRLGGNTEAFF. CDR3 DNA sequence: TGTGCCAGCGAAGGGAGGTTGGGGGGGAACACTGAAGCTTTCTTT.

The count of this clone is one. The V gene is TRBV19, the J gene TRBJ2-7; 7 bases fit TRBD1. The CDR3 sequence is 15 residues long. V gave up 4 bases and J gave up 6 bases; unmatched junction bases: 12. Germline V lookup: CDR1 LNHDA, CDR2 SQIVND (reference sequence). CDR3 residues: CASSTGTAPKGEQYF. In DNA form, the CDR3 reads TGTGCCAGTAGTACAGGGACAGCTCCTAAGGGCGAGCAGTACTTC.

This clone was counted a few times. The chain combines TRBV4-3 with TRBJ1-5; D call uncertain. V lost 0 bases to trimming and J lost 5 bases, with 5 bases between them. This CDR3 has 13 residues. Per the germline V gene, CDR1 is LGHNA and CDR2 is YSLEER. CDR3 bases: TGCGCCAGCAGCCAAGAAATATATCAGCCCCAGCATTTT. Translation: CASSQEIYQPQHF.

This clone was picked up a small number of times. This chain links TRBV5-1 with TRBJ2-5, with 7 bases aligning to TRBD1. Germline values: CDR1 SGHRS, CDR2 YFSETQ. V trimming: 1 base; J trimming: 5 bases; junction bases outside the gene matches: 11. The CDR3 is made up of 16 amino acids. CDR3 coding DNA: TGCGCCAGCAGCTTGAAGGACAGGCAGTCGGGGGAGACCCAGTACTTC. Translating gives CASSLKDRQSGETQYF.

This chain connects TRBV28 to TRBJ2-3; 8 bases line up with TRBD2. This CDR3 has 15 amino acids. CDR1 and CDR2 (germline): MDHEN, SYDVKM. The junction had 5 bases not matched to a gene; V was cut back by 3 bases and J by 3 bases. Written as DNA, the CDR3 is TGTGCCAGCAGTTTTGGGGCTAGCGGGACAGATACGCAGTATTTT. It specifies CASSFGASGTDTQYF.

The chain links TRBV7-9 to TRBJ2-3, with unresolved D. With 5 bases removed from V and 3 bases from J, the gap between germline ends came to 15 bases. The CDR3 contains 15 residues. Per the germline V gene, CDR1 is SEHNR and CDR2 is FQNEAQ (reference sequence). Here the CDR3 reads CASSLLDASTDTQYF. CDR3 bases: TGTGCCAGCAGCCTCCTAGATGCGTCAACAGATACGCAGTATTTT.

The V call is TRBV5-4, the J call TRBJ2-2, with unresolved D. Germline CDR1 and CDR2: SGHNT and YYREEE (reference sequence). CDR3 length: 14 amino acids. V gave up 4 bases and J gave up 6 bases, with 13 bases separating them. The DNA for the CDR3 is TGTGCCAGCAGCCTGACTTCGACGGCCGGGGAGCTGTTTTTT. It codes for CASSLTSTAGELFF.

This clone was picked up a small number of times. The chain couples TRBV28 to TRBJ1-5; D not resolved. Deletions cut 2 bases from V and 2 bases from J, with 10 bases between. Germline-derived CDR1 and CDR2 are MDHEN and SYDVKM. The CDR3 covers 15 residues. The DNA of the CDR3 is TGTGCCAGCAGTTTAGGAGGGTACGGCAATCAGCCCCAGCATTTT. Translating it yields CASSLGGYGNQPQHF.

This clone was recorded a few times. The chain combines TRBV6-1 with TRBJ2-3, with TRBD2 matching 7 bases. After removal of 6 bases from V and 3 bases from J, the junction contained 6 bases not matched to a gene. This CDR3 is 14 amino acids long. CDR1 and CDR2 (germline): MNHNS, SASEGT. CDR3: CASSVAGATDTQYF. DNA of the CDR3: TGTGCCAGCAGCGTCGCGGGAGCGACAGATACGCAGTATTTT.

The chain is built from TRBV9 and TRBJ2-6; TRBD1 matches at 7 bases. The CDR3 spans 17 residues. CDR1 and CDR2 from the germline V gene are SGDLS and YYNGEE. V lost 2 bases to trimming and J lost 5 bases; unmatched junction nucleotides: 10. CDR3 sequence (DNA): TGTGCCAGCAGCGTGCTAAAACAGGGGTTAAGGGCCAACGTCCTGACTTTC. This gives the protein CASSVLKQGLRANVLTF. The full variable domain, its missing parts supplied by reference TRBV9 and TRBJ2-6, is DSGVTQTPKHLITATGQRVTLRCSPRSGDLSVYWYQQSLDQGLQFLIQYYNGEERAKGNILERFSAQQFPDLHSELNLSSLELGDSALYFCASSVLKQGLRANVLTFGAGSRLTVL.

This chain uses TRBV5-6 with TRBJ2-7, with D possibly matching TRBD1 (5 bases). The CDR3 length is 15 residues. Trimming took 4 bases from V and 2 from J, leaving 16 bases between them. Germline V gene data show CDR1 as SGHDT and CDR2 as YYEEEE. CDR3 amino acids: CASSRYSAGPYEQYF. CDR3 nucleotides: TGTGCCAGCAGCCGCTACAGTGCAGGGCCCTACGAGCAGTACTTC.

The chain links TRBV28 to TRBJ1-2; D is perhaps TRBD1 (6 bases). Looked up from germline, CDR1 is MDHEN and CDR2 is SYDVKM. Trimming cost V 6 bases and J 4 bases, with 18 bases left between them. The CDR3 is made up of 15 amino acids. The CDR3 coding sequence is TGTGCCAGCAGCCGTAGTACAGGGATGGGCTATGGCTACACCTTC. It translates to CASSRSTGMGYGYTF.